The sequence of this TCR beta chain was determined in a study of post-analysis software for immune sequencing data. Across the whole study: Both relapsing-remitting and secondary progressive multiple sclerosis featured among the disease courses, as did progressive-relapsing multiple sclerosis. Study-level points and caveats: The study found significantly lower normalized Chao1 diversity in multiple sclerosis patients than in controls. Strong co-clustering by F measure linked samples that shared a preparation batch. Comparison of patients with controls showed about 5 TRBV segments more frequent in patients, TRBV5-6, TRBV5-1 and TRBV20-1 among them.

Unique molecular identifiers tagged the TCR beta cDNA libraries. The authors obtained approximately 540,000 cDNA molecules from approximately 1 to 10 million T cells. TCRdb reprocessed the PCR reads with MiXCR, giving one entry per CDR3 protein. The sample has fewer than 850,000 distinct CDR3 sequences; 30% are singletons. The CDR3 contains 15 residues. Germline CDR1 MGHRA, CDR2 YSYEKL. V was trimmed by 2 bases and J by 6 bases, leaving 16 bases between them. This clonotype has more than one count but fewer than ten. Its matching antigen is unknown. Sequenced material: blood. The rearrangement uses TRBV4-1 and TRBJ1-1; maybe TRBD1 (6 bases). The TCR was taken from a girl aged 5-17 years with multiple sclerosis. CDR3 sequence (DNA): TGCGCCAGCAGCCAATGGGACGGGGGGGCGGCTGAAGCTTTCTTT. This encodes CASSQWDGGAAEAFF.